Shown below are 26 T cell receptor beta chains from a single sample sequenced in a study of T cell clonality in common variable immunodeficiency. Study-level findings and limits: Common variable immunodeficiency TCR beta sequences reportedly had fewer deletions and N-nucleotide insertions.

Repertoires were generated with immunoSEQ multiplex PCR, while TCRdb's copy carries only in-frame clones and drops some. Recorded here are about 28,000 clones, none singletons. Which antigens these TCRs recognize remains unknown. The sequenced sample consisted of peripheral blood mononuclear cells. The receptor set was obtained from a human donor with common variable immunodeficiency.

There are a few counts of this clone. The read is 3 residues too short to cover the CDR3 end, so that end is filled in from the germline J gene. The chain uses TRBV2 and TRBJ1-6; D might be TRBD1 (5 bases). This CDR3 has 13 amino acids. Germline lookup yields CDR1 SNHLY and CDR2 FYNNEI. V was cut by 6 bases and J by 7 bases, with 10 bases left in between. The CDR3 bases that were read are TGTGCCAGCAGCTACAACAGGAATTCACCC. This encodes CASSYNRNSP. The full CDR3 sequence reads CASSYNRNSPLHF.

This clone turned up a few times. Here the CDR3 reads CASSRGGVEETQYF. CDR3 DNA (partial): TGTGCCAGCAGCCGTGGAGGGGTGGAAGAGACC. This chain links TRBV7-2 with TRBJ2-5, with D perhaps matching TRBD2 (6 bases). The CDR3 end lies 3 residues beyond the end of the read and is filled in from the germline J gene. CDR3 length: 14 amino acids. Germline V gene sequence: CDR1 SGHTA, CDR2 FQGNSA. Between the trimmed V and J ends, which lost 5 bases and 3 bases, there was a span of 13 bases.

Remarks on this clone: The missing CDR3 end, 3 residues past where the read stops, is filled in from the germline J gene. The V gene is TRBV7-2, the J gene TRBJ2-3, with TRBD2 identical over 8 bases. This CDR3 has 15 amino acids. In germline, CDR1 is SGHTA, CDR2 FQGNSA. J lost 5 bases, V lost 8 bases, and 12 bases had no gene match. The part of the CDR3 DNA that was read is TGTGCCAGCGCTCCCTCTCAGCGGGGGAGAGATACG. Protein product: CASAPSQRGRDT. In full, the CDR3 reads CASAPSQRGRDTQYF.

In its sample, this clone was seen a few times. Read coverage stops 3 residues before the CDR3 terminus; the germline J gene supplies the remainder. The chain has TRBV7-9 and TRBJ1-2; 8 bases are shared with TRBD1. This CDR3 has 15 residues. Germline CDR1 and CDR2: SEHNR and FQNEAQ (reference sequence). J gave up 1 base and V 4 bases, and 5 bases lay outside the gene matches. CDR3 sequence reads: CASSSETGVNYGYTF. The DNA read from the CDR3 is TGTGCCAGCAGCTCGGAGACAGGGGTTAACTATGGC. Using reference TRBV7-9 and TRBJ1-2 for the parts outside the CDR3, the full variable domain is DTGVSQNPRHKITKRGQNVTFRCDPISEHNRLYWYRQTLGQGPEFLTYFQNEAQLEKSRLLSDRFSAERPKGSFSTLEIQRTEQGDSAMYLCASSSETGVNYGYTFGSGTRLTVV.

There are a few counts of this clone. Coverage ceases 3 residues before the CDR3 finishes, and the germline J gene fills in the end. The chain couples TRBV7-2 to TRBJ2-5; 11 bases line up with TRBD1. Per germline, CDR1 SGHTA and CDR2 FQGNSA. The J segment lost 5 bases and the V segment lost 7 bases, leaving 6 bases of the junction unmatched. The CDR3 extends over 14 amino acids. CDR3 sequence: CASIPDRGRETQYF. The covered CDR3 bases are TGTGCCAGCATCCCGGACAGGGGGCGGGAGACC. Based on the CDR3 plus reference TRBV7-2 and TRBJ2-5, the full variable domain is GAGVSQSPSNKVTEKGKDVELRCDPISGHTALYWYRQSLGQGLEFLIYFQGNSAPDKSGLPSDRFSAERTGGSVSTLTIQRTQQEDSAVYLCASIPDRGRETQYFGPGTRLLVL.

This clone was found many times. Read coverage stops 3 residues before the CDR3 terminus; the germline J gene supplies the remainder. V usage is TRBV19 and J usage is TRBJ1-5; no firm D call. The length of the CDR3 is 14 residues. CDR1 and CDR2 (germline): LNHDA, SQIVND (reference sequence). The covered CDR3 bases are TGTGCCAGTAGTATAGAAGGCAGGCCTACCCCC. This gives the protein CASSIEGRPTP. The complete CDR3 sequence is CASSIEGRPTPQHF.

This clone showed up just a few times. The read ends 3 residues before the CDR3 terminus; that terminus is restored from the germline J gene. J is TRBJ2-5 and V is TRBV7-2, with D perhaps TRBD1 or TRBD2 (6 bases each). Germline assignment: CDR1 SGHTA and CDR2 FQGNSA. CDR3 length equals 15 residues. V lost 4 bases and J lost 4, with 16 bases in between. Incomplete CDR3 DNA: TGTGCCAGCAGCTGGGTGGCAGGGGAGGCAGAGACC. Its translation: CASSWVAGEAET. The full-length CDR3 reads as CASSWVAGEAETQYF.

In the case of this clone: The CDR3 is cut off 3 residues early in the read; its end comes from the germline J gene. This chain joins TRBV2 and TRBJ2-3; TRBD2 aligns across 10 bases. This CDR3 contains 18 residues. CDR1 and CDR2 (germline): SNHLY, FYNNEI. J gave up 0 bases and V 6 bases, and 12 bases lay outside the gene matches. CDR3 amino acids: CASRFSSGGYDSTDTQYF. The DNA read from the CDR3 is TGTGCCAGCAGATTCTCTAGCGGGGGCTACGATAGCACAGATACG.

Concerning this clone: The CDR3 is cut off 3 residues early in the read; its end comes from the germline J gene. This chain joins TRBV18 and TRBJ2-2; 7 bases line up with TRBD1. Per the germline V gene, CDR1 is KGHSH and CDR2 is LQKENI. The CDR3 sequence is 17 residues long. Trimming cost V 5 bases and J 4 bases; bases outside gene matches: 13. The CDR3 bases that were read are TGTGCCAGCTCATCTCTACTCATACGACAGGGCACCGGGGAG. Its translation: CASSSLLIRQGTGE. The complete CDR3 reads CASSSLLIRQGTGELFF.

Regarding this clone: The sequence runs out 3 residues before the end of the CDR3; the remainder is reconstructed from the germline J gene. The chain joins TRBV7-2 to TRBJ1-2; 7 nucleotides line up with TRBD1. The CDR3 spans 15 residues. The germline V gene encodes CDR1 SGHTA and CDR2 FQGNSA. The part of the CDR3 DNA that was read is TGTGCCAGCAGCCTAACAACGACAGGGCTAGTAGGC. It is translated as CASSLTTTGLVG. The CDR3 in full is CASSLTTTGLVGYTF.

This clone was observed at least ten times. Read data end 3 residues before the CDR3 end; the end is taken from the germline J gene. The rearrangement links TRBV5-1 to TRBJ1-2, with D possibly being TRBD1 (6 bases). The CDR3 is 15 amino acids. Trimming stripped 3 bases from V and 4 bases from J, with 16 bases between. Germline lookup yields CDR1 SGHRS and CDR2 YFSETQ. The DNA read from the CDR3 is TGCGCCAGCAGCTCGTACAGGGAAGGAGGCTATGGC. Residues: CASSSYREGGYG. The whole CDR3 is CASSSYREGGYGYTF.

For this clone: The sequenced fragment ends 3 residues before the CDR3 boundary, so the rest is inferred from the germline J gene. The rearrangement joins TRBV30 to TRBJ1-2; D may be TRBD1 (6 bases). The germline V and J ends were trimmed by 4 bases and 2 bases, with 20 bases remaining between them. CDR1 is GTSNPN, CDR2 SVGIG, per germline (reference sequence). CDR3 size: 16 residues. The CDR3 DNA, read in part, is TGTGCCTGGACCACGTCCAGGGGCAGACACAACTATGGC. It yields the protein CAWTTSRGRHNYG. The entire CDR3 protein is CAWTTSRGRHNYGYTF. Based on the CDR3 plus reference TRBV30 and TRBJ1-2, the full variable domain is SQTIHQWPATLVQPVGSPLSLECTVEGTSNPNLYWYRQAAGRGLQLLFYSVGIGQISSEVPQNLSASRPQDRQFILSSKKLLLSDSGFYLCAWTTSRGRHNYGYTFGSGTRLTVV.

Notes on this clone: Germline and junction disagree at one end, which may indicate a read error. Incomplete CDR3 DNA: TGTTCCAGCAGCTTACAGGGCCACGAG. Protein product: CSSSLQGHE. The whole CDR3 reads CSSSLQGHEQYF. This chain connects TRBV7-9 to TRBJ2-7, with D perhaps TRBD1 (6 bases). Read data end 3 residues before the CDR3 end; the end is taken from the germline J gene. CDR1 and CDR2 from the germline V gene are SEHNR and FQNEAQ (reference sequence). The CDR3 contains 12 residues.

With regard to this clone: The sequenced fragment ends 3 residues before the CDR3 boundary, so the rest is inferred from the germline J gene. The V and J genes are TRBV6-4 and TRBJ2-3; 8 nucleotides line up with TRBD2. Germline V gene data show CDR1 as MRHNA and CDR2 as SNTAGT. Trimming removed 0 bases from V and 2 bases from J; junction bases left unmatched: 4. The CDR3 sequence is 16 residues long. The part of the CDR3 DNA that was read is TGTGCCAGCAGTGACTCCACTAGCGGCTTCACAGATACG. This gives the protein CASSDSTSGFTDT. The CDR3 in its entirety is CASSDSTSGFTDTQYF.

This clone was detected a few times. The read falls 3 residues short of the CDR3 end, and the missing part is taken from the germline J gene. The gene calls are TRBV19 and TRBJ1-6; 11 nucleotides agree with TRBD1. From germline, CDR1 is LNHDA and CDR2 SQIVND (reference sequence). The CDR3 totals 16 residues. The part of the CDR3 DNA that was read is TGTGCCAGTAGTATGGTAGGACAGGGGGCGCGGGAGCCC. This encodes CASSMVGQGAREP. In full, the CDR3 is CASSMVGQGAREPLHF.

This clone was detected only a few times. The read terminates 3 residues before the CDR3 end, so the remaining end is supplied by the germline J gene. This chain uses TRBV2 with TRBJ1-2, with TRBD1 identical over 11 bases. CDR3 size: 15 residues. Per the germline V gene, CDR1 is SNHLY and CDR2 is FYNNEI. CDR3 protein: CASSALPGQGGSYTF. CDR3 DNA, as far as it was read: TGTGCCAGCAGCGCTCTCCCGGGACAGGGGGGGAGC.

CDR3 DNA (partial): TGTGCCAGTAGGAACCCAGGGGACACAACTAATGAAAAA. Its protein product is CASRNPGDTTNEK. The whole CDR3 reads CASRNPGDTTNEKLFF. The chain links TRBV19 to TRBJ1-4, with a tentative D call TRBD1 (6 bases). Read sequence stops 3 residues before the CDR3 end, and the germline J gene provides the missing end. Germline-derived CDR1 and CDR2 are LNHDA and SQIVND (reference sequence). This CDR3 is 16 amino acids long. V lost 6 bases to trimming and J lost 0 bases, with 14 bases between them.

There are many counts of this clone. The read ends 3 residues before the CDR3 terminus; that terminus is restored from the germline J gene. The identical CDR3 is also encoded by other nucleotide sequences in the sample. This chain links TRBV7-9 with TRBJ1-1, with D perhaps matching TRBD1 (6 bases). Germline lookup yields CDR1 SEHNR and CDR2 FQNEAQ (reference sequence). V lost 3 bases and J lost 2, with 10 bases in between. CDR3 length equals 14 residues. Here the CDR3 reads CASSFGGLNTEAFF. CDR3 DNA, as far as it was read: TGTGCCAGCAGCTTTGGGGGCCTCAACACTGAA. Drawing the rest from reference TRBV7-9 and TRBJ1-1, the complete variable domain is DTGVSQNPRHKITKRGQNVTFRCDPISEHNRLYWYRQTLGQGPEFLTYFQNEAQLEKSRLLSDRFSAERPKGSFSTLEIQRTEQGDSAMYLCASSFGGLNTEAFFGQGTRLTVV.

About this clone itself: The read stops 3 residues short of the end of the CDR3; the missing end is completed from the germline J gene. The genes are TRBV6-2 or TRBV6-3 and TRBJ2-1; D not certain. V lost 8 bases to trimming and J lost 0 bases, with 5 bases between them. The CDR3 has 12 residues. From germline, CDR1 is MNHEY and CDR2 SVGEGT. CDR3 in amino acids: CASASSYNEQFF. The CDR3 bases that were read are TGTGCCAGCGCTAGCTCCTACAATGAG.

The sample holds many counts of this clone. The CDR3 is CAWRQMAGGTEAFF. The CDR3 DNA, read in part, is TGTGCCTGGAGGCAAATGGCAGGGGGCACTGAA. The chain combines TRBV30 with TRBJ1-1; 7 bases are shared with TRBD1. The read gets to within 3 residues of the CDR3 end, and the germline J gene fills in the rest. Germline lookup yields CDR1 GTSNPN and CDR2 SVGIG (reference sequence). With 3 bases clipped from V and 4 bases from J, the junction kept 8 bases outside the gene matches. The CDR3 is made up of 14 amino acids.

As to this clone: The CDR3 goes on 3 residues after the read ends, and that part is filled in from the germline J gene. The chain has TRBV20-1 and TRBJ1-2; TRBD1 matches at 10 bases. With V trimmed by 1 base and J by 2 bases, 13 bases remained unmatched. CDR1 and CDR2 from the germline V gene are DFQATT and SNEGSKA (reference sequence). There are 18 residues in the CDR3. The CDR3 DNA, read in part, is TGCAGTGCTAGAGTTCATGGGAGCCCGGGACAGGGGAACTATGGC. Protein product: CSARVHGSPGQGNYG. The entire CDR3 sequence reads CSARVHGSPGQGNYGYTF.

The sample holds many counts of this clone. The DNA ends 3 residues before the CDR3 does, and the rest of the CDR3 is filled in from the germline J gene. The chain couples TRBV14 to TRBJ1-1, with TRBD1 as a possible D gene (5 bases). CDR1 and CDR2 from the germline V gene are SGHDN and FVKESK. V lost 4 bases and J lost 3, with 9 bases in between. The CDR3 spans 13 residues. The DNA read from the CDR3 is TGTGCCAGCAGCCCCAGGGAGTACACTGAA. Protein: CASSPREYTE. The CDR3 in its entirety is CASSPREYTEAFF.

Relative to its sample, this clone is medium-sized. Read coverage stops 3 residues before the CDR3 terminus; the germline J gene supplies the remainder. The chain recombines TRBV5-4 with TRBJ1-5; no clear D gene. CDR3 length: 14 residues. V lost 1 base, J lost 2 bases, and 7 bases lay in between. CDR1 is SGHNT, CDR2 YYREEE, per germline (reference sequence). CDR3 region: CASSLNGGNQPQHF. The DNA read from the CDR3 is TGTGCCAGCAGCTTGAACGGGGGCAATCAGCCC.

This clone was counted many times. Sequencing ends 3 residues short of the CDR3 end; the germline J gene provides the rest. The chain carries TRBV2 and TRBJ1-1; D unclear. Germline CDR1 SNHLY, CDR2 FYNNEI. V lost 3 bases to trimming and J lost 2 bases, with 13 bases between them. This CDR3 region has 15 residues. The CDR3 loop reads CASSERRGSNTEAFF. The part of the CDR3 DNA that was read is TGTGCCAGCAGTGAGAGGCGGGGTTCTAACACTGAA.

Concerning this clone itself: The read gets to within 3 residues of the CDR3 end, and the germline J gene fills in the rest. The chain is built from TRBV6-2 or TRBV6-3 and TRBJ1-2; a weak D match, TRBD1 (5 bases). The CDR3 is 14 residues long. V was trimmed by 6 bases and J by 5 bases, leaving 16 bases between them. Looked up from germline, CDR1 is MNHEY and CDR2 is SVGEGT. The part of the CDR3 DNA that was read is TGTGCCAGCAGCCGTATTGAAGGGGCGTATGGC. This translates into CASSRIEGAYG. The entire CDR3 protein is CASSRIEGAYGYTF.

This clone was counted ten times or more. At one end, the junction sequence differs from germline, possibly due to a read error. The read ends 3 residues before the CDR3 terminus; that terminus is restored from the germline J gene. V gene TRBV4-2 combines with J gene TRBJ2-3; a weak D match, TRBD1 (7 bases). From germline, CDR1 is LGHNA and CDR2 YNFKEQ. This CDR3 region has 18 residues. The CDR3 DNA, read in part, is TGCGCCAGCAGCCAGGGGGACTCCGGGACAGACCCCACAGATACG. Translated, it gives CASSQGDSGTDPTDT. The whole CDR3 region reads CASSQGDSGTDPTDTQYF.